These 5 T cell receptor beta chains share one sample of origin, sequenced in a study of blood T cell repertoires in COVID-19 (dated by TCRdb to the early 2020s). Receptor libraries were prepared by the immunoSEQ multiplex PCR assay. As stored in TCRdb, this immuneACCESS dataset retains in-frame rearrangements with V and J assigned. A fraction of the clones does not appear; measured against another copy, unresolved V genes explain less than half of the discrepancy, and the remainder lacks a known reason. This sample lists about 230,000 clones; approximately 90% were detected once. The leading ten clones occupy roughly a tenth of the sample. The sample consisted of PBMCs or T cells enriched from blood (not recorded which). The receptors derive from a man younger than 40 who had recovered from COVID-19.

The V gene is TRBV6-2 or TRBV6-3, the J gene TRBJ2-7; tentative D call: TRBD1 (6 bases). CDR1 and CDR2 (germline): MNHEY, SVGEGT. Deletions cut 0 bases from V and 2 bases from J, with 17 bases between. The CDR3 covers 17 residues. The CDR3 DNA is TGTGCCAGCAGTTACTCGATTGGATCCAGGGGAACCTACGAGCAGTACTTC. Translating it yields CASSYSIGSRGTYEQYF.

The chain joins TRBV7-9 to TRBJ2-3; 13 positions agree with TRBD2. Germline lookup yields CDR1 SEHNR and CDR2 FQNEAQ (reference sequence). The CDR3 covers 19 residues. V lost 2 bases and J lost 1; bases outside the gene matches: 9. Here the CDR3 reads CASSLSGLAGRRRTDTQYF. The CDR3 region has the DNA TGTGCCAGCAGCTTATCGGGACTAGCGGGGAGACGGCGCACAGATACGCAGTATTTT.

Here the CDR3 reads CASSLYLRQGRTGELFF. The CDR3 DNA sequence: TGCGCCAGCAGTCTATATCTAAGACAGGGACGGACCGGGGAGCTGTTTTTT. The chain combines TRBV23-1 with TRBJ2-2; TRBD1 matches 7 bases. TRBV23-1 is assigned to the ORF class and has an uncertain function. Trimming cost V 4 bases and J 5 bases; bases outside gene matches: 13. The CDR3 is 17 residues long.

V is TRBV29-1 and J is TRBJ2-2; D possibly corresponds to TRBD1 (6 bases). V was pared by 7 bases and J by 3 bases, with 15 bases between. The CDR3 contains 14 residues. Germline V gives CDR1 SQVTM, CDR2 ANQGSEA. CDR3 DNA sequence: TGCAGCGGGAAAGGGGACACAGACACCGGGGAGCTGTTTTTT. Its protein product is CSGKGDTDTGELFF.

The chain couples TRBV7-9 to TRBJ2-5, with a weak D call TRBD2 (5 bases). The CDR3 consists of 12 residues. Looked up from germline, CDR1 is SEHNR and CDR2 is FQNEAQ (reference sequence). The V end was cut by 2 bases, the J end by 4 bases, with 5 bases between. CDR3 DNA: TGTGCCAGCAGCTTACGGGGAGAGACCCAGTACTTC. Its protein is CASSLRGETQYF. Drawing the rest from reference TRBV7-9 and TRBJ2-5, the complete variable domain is DTGVSQNPRHKITKRGQNVTFRCDPISEHNRLYWYRQTLGQGPEFLTYFQNEAQLEKSRLLSDRFSAERPKGSFSTLEIQRTEQGDSAMYLCASSLRGETQYFGPGTRLLVL.